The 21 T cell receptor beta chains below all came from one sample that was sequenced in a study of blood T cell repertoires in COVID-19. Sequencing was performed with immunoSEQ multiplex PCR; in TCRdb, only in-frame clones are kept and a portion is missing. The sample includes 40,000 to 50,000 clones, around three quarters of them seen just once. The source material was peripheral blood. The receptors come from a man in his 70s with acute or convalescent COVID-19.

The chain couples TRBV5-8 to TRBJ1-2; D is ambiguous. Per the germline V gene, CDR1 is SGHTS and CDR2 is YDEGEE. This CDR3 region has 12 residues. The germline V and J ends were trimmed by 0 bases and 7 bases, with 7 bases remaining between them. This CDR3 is CASSLVEFGYTF. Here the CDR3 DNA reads TGTGCCAGCAGCTTGGTGGAGTTTGGCTACACCTTC.

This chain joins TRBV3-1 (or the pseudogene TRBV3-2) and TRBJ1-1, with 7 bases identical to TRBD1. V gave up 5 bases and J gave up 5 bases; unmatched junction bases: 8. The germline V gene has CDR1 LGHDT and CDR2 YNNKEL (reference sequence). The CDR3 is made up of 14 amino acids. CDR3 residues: CASSFLDRVTEAFF. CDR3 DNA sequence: TGTGCCAGCAGCTTTCTCGACAGGGTAACTGAAGCTTTCTTT.

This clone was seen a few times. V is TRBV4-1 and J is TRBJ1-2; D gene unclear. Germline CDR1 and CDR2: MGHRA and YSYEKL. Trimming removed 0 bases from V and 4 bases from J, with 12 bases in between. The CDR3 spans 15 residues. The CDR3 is CASSQEDSRSYGYTF. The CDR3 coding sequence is TGCGCCAGCAGCCAAGAGGACTCTCGGAGCTATGGCTACACCTTC.

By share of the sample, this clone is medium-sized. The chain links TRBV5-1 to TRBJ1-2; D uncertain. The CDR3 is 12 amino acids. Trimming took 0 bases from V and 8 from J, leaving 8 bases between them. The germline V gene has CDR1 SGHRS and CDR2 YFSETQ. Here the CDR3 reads CASSLALEGYTF. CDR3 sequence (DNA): TGCGCCAGCAGCTTGGCCCTGGAGGGCTACACCTTC.

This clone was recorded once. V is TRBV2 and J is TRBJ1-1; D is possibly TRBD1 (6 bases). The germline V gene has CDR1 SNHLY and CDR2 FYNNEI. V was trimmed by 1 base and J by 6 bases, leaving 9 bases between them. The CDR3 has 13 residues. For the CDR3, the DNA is TGTGCCAGCAGTGAAGAAAGGACAGCTGAAGCTTTCTTT. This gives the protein CASSEERTAEAFF. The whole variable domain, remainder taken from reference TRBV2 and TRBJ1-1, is EPEVTQTPSHQVTQMGQEVILRCVPISNHLYFYWYRQILGQKVEFLVSFYNNEISEKSEIFDDQFSVERPDGSNFTLKIRSTKLEDSAMYFCASSEERTAEAFFGQGTRLTVV.

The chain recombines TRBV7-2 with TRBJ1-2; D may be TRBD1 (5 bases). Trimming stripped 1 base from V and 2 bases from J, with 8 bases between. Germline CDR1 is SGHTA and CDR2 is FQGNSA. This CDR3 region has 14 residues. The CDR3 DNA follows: TGTGCCAGCAGCTTAGGGGGGGTCAACTATGGCTACACCTTC. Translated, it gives CASSLGGVNYGYTF.

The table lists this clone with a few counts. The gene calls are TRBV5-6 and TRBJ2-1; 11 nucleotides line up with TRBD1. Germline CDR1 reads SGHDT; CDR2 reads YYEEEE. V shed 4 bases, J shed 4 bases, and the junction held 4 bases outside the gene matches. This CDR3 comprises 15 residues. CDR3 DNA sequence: TGTGCCAGCAGCGGACAGGGGGCGAAATACAATGAGCAGTTCTTC. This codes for CASSGQGAKYNEQFF.

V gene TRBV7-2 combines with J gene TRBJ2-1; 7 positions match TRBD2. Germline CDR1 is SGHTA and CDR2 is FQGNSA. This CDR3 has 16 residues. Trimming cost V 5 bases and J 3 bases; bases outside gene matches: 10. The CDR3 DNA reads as TGTGCCAGCAGCCCCGATGGGGGAGGGCGCTACAATGAGCAGTTCTTC. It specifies CASSPDGGGRYNEQFF.

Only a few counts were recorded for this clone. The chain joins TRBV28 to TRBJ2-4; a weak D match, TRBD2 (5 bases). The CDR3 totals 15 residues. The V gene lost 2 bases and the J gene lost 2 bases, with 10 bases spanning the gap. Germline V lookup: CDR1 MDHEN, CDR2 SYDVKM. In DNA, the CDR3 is TGTGCCAGCAGTTTAGAGCGGCGGTCCAAAAACATTCAGTACTTC. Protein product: CASSLERRSKNIQYF.

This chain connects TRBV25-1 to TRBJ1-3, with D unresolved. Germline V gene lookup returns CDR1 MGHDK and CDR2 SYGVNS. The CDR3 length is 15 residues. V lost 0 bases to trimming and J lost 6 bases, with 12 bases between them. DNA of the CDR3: TGTGCCAGCAGTGAATATTTTGAACAAGAAAACACCATATATTTT. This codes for CASSEYFEQENTIYF.

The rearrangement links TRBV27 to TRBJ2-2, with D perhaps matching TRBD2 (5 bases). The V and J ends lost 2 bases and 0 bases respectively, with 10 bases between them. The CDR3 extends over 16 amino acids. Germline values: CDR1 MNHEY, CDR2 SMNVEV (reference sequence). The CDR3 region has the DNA TGTGCCAGCAGTTTAAGTAACGGGACGAACACCGGGGAGCTGTTTTTT. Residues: CASSLSNGTNTGELFF.

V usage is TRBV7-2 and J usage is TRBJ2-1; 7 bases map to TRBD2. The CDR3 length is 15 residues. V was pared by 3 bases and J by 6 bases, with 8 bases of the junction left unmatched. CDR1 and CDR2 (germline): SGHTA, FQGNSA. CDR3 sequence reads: CASSFGRGVANEQFF. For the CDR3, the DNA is TGTGCCAGCAGCTTTGGTCGGGGGGTCGCCAATGAGCAGTTCTTC.

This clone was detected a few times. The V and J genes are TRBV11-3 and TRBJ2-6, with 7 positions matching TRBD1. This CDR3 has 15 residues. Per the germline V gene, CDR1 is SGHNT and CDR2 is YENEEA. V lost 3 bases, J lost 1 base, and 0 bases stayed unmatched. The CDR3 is CASSLTGSGANVLTF. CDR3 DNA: TGTGCCAGCAGCTTGACAGGGTCTGGGGCCAACGTCCTGACTTTC. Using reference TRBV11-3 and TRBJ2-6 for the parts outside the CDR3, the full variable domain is EAGVVQSPRYKIIEKKQPVAFWCNPISGHNTLYWYLQNLGQGPELLIRYENEEAVDDSQLPKDRFSAERLKGVDSTLKIQPAELGDSAVYLCASSLTGSGANVLTFGAGSRLTVL.

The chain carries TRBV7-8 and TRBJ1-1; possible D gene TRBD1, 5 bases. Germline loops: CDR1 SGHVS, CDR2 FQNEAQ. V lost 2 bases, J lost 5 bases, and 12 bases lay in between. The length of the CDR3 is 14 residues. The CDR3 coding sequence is TGTGCCAGCAGCTTACAAGGGGCTGATACTGAAGCTTTCTTT. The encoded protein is CASSLQGADTEAFF.

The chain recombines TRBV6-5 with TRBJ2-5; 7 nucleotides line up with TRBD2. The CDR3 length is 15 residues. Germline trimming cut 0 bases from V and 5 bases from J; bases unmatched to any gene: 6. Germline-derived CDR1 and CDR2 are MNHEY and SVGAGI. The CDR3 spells CASSYSTGRRETQYF. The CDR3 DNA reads TGTGCCAGCAGTTACTCCACCGGGAGGAGGGAGACCCAGTACTTC.

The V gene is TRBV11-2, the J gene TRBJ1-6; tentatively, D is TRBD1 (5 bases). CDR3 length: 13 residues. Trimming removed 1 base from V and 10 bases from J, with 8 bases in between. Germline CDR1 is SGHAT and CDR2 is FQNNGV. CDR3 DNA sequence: TGTGCCAGCAGCTTAGGACAGCTCTCACCCCTCCACTTT. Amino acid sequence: CASSLGQLSPLHF.

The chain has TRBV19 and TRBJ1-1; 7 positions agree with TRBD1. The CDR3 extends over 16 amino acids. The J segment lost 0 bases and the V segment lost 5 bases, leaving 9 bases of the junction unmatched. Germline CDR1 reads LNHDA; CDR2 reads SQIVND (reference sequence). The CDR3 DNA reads TGTGCCAGTAGTTATGTGGGGACAGTAATGAACACTGAAGCTTTCTTT. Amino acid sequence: CASSYVGTVMNTEAFF.

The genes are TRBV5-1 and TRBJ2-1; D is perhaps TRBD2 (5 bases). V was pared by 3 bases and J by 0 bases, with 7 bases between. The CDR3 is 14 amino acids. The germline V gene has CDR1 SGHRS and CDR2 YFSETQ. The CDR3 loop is CASSSGSSYNEQFF. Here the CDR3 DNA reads TGCGCCAGCAGCTCGGGGAGCTCCTACAATGAGCAGTTCTTC.

The CDR3 DNA is TGTGCCAGCAGCTTAGATGTTTCGGGAGAAGGCGATGAGCAGTTCTTC. Amino acid sequence: CASSLDVSGEGDEQFF. The V call is TRBV7-9, the J call TRBJ2-1, with D possibly TRBD2 on 6 matching bases. Germline V gene data show CDR1 as SEHNR and CDR2 as FQNEAQ (reference sequence). The V and J ends lost 1 base and 8 bases respectively, with 18 bases between them. CDR3 size: 16 residues.

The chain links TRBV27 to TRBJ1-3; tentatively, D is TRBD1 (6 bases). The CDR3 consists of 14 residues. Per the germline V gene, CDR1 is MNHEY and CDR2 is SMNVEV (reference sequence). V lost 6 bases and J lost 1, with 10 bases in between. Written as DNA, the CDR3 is TGTGCCAGCAGACAGGGTCGATCTGGAAACACCATATATTTT. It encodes CASRQGRSGNTIYF.

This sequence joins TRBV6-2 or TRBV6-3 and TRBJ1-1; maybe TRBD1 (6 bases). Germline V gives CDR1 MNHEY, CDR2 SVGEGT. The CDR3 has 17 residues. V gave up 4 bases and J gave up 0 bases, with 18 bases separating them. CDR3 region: CASSSPPDRSMNTEAFF. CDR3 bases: TGTGCCAGCAGTTCCCCGCCTGACAGGAGTATGAACACTGAAGCTTTCTTT.